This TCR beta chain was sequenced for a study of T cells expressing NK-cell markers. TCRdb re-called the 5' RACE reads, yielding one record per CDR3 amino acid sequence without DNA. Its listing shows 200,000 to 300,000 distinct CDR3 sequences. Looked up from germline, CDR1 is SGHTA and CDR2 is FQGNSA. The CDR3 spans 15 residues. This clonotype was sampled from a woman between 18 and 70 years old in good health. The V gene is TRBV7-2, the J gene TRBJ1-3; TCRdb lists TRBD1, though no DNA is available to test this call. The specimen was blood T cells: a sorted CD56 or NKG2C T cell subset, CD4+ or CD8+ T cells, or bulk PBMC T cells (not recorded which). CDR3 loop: CASSLDRGSGNTIYF.